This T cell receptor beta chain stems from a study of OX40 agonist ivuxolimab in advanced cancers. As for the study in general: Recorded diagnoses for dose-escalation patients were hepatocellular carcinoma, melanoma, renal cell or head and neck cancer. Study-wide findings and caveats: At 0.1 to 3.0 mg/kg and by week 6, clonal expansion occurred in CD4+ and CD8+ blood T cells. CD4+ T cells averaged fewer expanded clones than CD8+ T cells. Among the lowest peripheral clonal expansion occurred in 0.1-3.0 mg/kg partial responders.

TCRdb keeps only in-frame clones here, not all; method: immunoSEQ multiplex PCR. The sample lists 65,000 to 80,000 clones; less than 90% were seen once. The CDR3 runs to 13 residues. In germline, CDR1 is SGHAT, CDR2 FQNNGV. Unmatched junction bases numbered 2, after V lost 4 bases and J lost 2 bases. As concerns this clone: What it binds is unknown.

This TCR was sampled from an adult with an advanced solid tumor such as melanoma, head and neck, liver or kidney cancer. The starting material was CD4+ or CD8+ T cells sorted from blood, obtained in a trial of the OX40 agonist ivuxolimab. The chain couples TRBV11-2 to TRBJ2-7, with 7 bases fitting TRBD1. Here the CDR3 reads CASSWGQTYEQYF. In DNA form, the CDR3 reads TGTGCCAGCAGCTGGGGACAGACCTACGAGCAGTACTTC.